This T cell receptor (beta chain) was found in a study of blood T cell repertoires in COVID-19. Generated by immunoSEQ multiplex PCR, the TCRdb table keeps only in-frame clones and is missing some. Of about 110,000 clones in the sample, less than 80% were seen once. CDR3 length: 14 residues. Germline V gene sequence: CDR1 MDHEN, CDR2 SYDVKM. V lost 7 bases, J lost 14 bases, and 21 bases lay in between. This sequence was found in an elderly man with COVID-19, enrolled during active disease. Sequenced sample: peripheral blood. The chain couples TRBV28 to TRBJ1-6; TRBD1 is a possible D gene (6 bases). This CDR3 reads CASKFPGDLWSLHF. CDR3 nucleotide sequence: TGTGCCAGCAAATTTCCAGGGGACCTCTGGTCCCTCCACTTT.